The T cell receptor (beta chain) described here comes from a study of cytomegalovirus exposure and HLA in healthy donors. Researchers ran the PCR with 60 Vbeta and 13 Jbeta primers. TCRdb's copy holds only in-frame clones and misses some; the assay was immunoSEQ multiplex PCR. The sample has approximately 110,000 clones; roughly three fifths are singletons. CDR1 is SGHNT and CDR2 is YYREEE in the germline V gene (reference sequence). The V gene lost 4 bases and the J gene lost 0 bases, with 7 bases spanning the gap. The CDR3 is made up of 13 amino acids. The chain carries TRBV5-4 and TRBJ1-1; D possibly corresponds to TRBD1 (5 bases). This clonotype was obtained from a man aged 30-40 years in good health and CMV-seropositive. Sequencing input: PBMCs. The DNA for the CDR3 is TGTGCCAGCAGCGGGACTCTGAACACTGAAGCTTTCTTT. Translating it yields CASSGTLNTEAFF.